The source of this T cell receptor beta chain is a study of T cells after yellow fever vaccination. Across the whole study: Preparing low-cell-number fractions relied on SMART-Seq v4 Ultra Low Input.

Whole-study findings and limits: A weaker but faster secondary response was observed, peaking on day 5 versus 15. Subsequent to the booster, the majority of primary-vaccination clones reappeared (around 96% CD4, approximately 85% CD8).

Note on this clonotype: The antigen remains unidentified.

Per the germline V gene, CDR1 is SGHRS and CDR2 is YFSETQ. CDR3 length equals 15 residues. V was clipped by 2 bases and J by 3 bases, with 14 bases between them. The 5'RACE template-switching step produced TCR cDNA and added a universal primer site and UMIs. Via MiXCR, TCRdb re-called the 5' RACE reads, giving one row per CDR3 protein. This table has around 530,000 distinct CDR3 sequences, about 17% appearing once. V is TRBV5-1 and J is TRBJ1-1; weak D call: TRBD1 (5 bases). The TCR was taken from a man between 18 and 35 years old who received the YFV17D yellow fever vaccine. Sequenced material: PBMCs, taken 5 days after the first yellow fever vaccination. The CDR3 loop reads CASSFWGMADTEAFF. The CDR3 coding sequence is TGCGCCAGCAGCTTCTGGGGGATGGCGGACACTGAAGCTTTCTTT.